Below, 10 T cell receptor beta chains from the same sample are listed, as sequenced in a study of shared clonotypes between healthy human individuals (TCRdb year 2020). The library was made by the immunoSEQ multiplex PCR assay. The clones in this table, taken by TCRdb from immuneACCESS, are in-frame only. Not every clone is retained; where verified, under half of the shortfall comes from an unresolved V gene, and the cause of the rest is unknown. The sample includes around 1 million clones, with about 80% observed a single time. Of the sample, about 1.5% falls within the top ten clones. Sequencing used memory CD4+ T cells sorted from blood. In the paper's terms, the cell subset or site label means: CD45RA-negative fraction. These receptors were taken from a man between 18 and 35 years old in good health.

The chain joins TRBV7-2 to TRBJ2-3; TRBD2 matches 8 bases. Germline trimming cut 6 bases from V and 8 bases from J; bases unmatched to any gene: 1. The CDR3 loop spans 11 amino acids. Germline V gene lookup returns CDR1 SGHTA and CDR2 FQGNSA. The CDR3 bases are TGTGCCAGCAGAACTAGCGGTACGCAGTATTTT. Its protein product is CASRTSGTQYF.

The rearrangement joins TRBV28 to TRBJ2-7; the D gene is possibly TRBD2 (7 bases). CDR1 and CDR2 (germline): MDHEN, SYDVKM. V was trimmed by 6 bases and J by 3 bases, leaving 18 bases between them. The CDR3 is 15 residues long. DNA for the CDR3: TGTGCCAGCAGGATACAGGGAGGGAGCCGCTACGAGCAGTACTTC. It yields the protein CASRIQGGSRYEQYF.

The chain recombines TRBV10-3 with TRBJ2-1, with D possibly being TRBD1 (6 bases). Germline V CDR1 and CDR2: ENHRY, SYGVKD. V shed 5 bases and J shed 5 bases, with 10 bases lying between them. The CDR3 is 13 residues long. The CDR3 DNA follows: TGTGCCATCAGTACAGGGTTTGACAATGAGCAGTTCTTC. It is translated as CAISTGFDNEQFF.

The chain uses TRBV30 and TRBJ1-2; D unresolved. The CDR3 is 14 residues long. V was trimmed by 3 bases and J by 4 bases, leaving 15 bases between them. Germline V lookup: CDR1 GTSNPN, CDR2 SVGIG (reference sequence). CDR3 sequence (DNA): TGTGCCTGGAGCGTTGGAGGCAGTGTCTATGGCTACACCTTC. Protein: CAWSVGGSVYGYTF.

V is TRBV5-1 and J is TRBJ1-4; 8 bases match TRBD1. There are 15 residues in the CDR3. Trimming removed 3 bases from V and 6 bases from J; junction bases left unmatched: 7. Per germline, CDR1 SGHRS and CDR2 YFSETQ. CDR3 nucleotides: TGCGCCAGCAGCTCGTCAGGGGGCTCGTATGAAAAACTGTTTTTT. It is translated as CASSSSGGSYEKLFF.

This chain uses TRBV18 with TRBJ2-3, with TRBD2 matching 11 bases. J was trimmed by 4 bases and V by 3 bases; bases with no gene match: 3. This CDR3 comprises 15 residues. From germline, CDR1 is KGHSH and CDR2 LQKENI. DNA for the CDR3: TGTGCCAGCTCACCCCTAGCGGGAGGTGCAGATACGCAGTATTTT. Residues: CASSPLAGGADTQYF.

The chain has TRBV2 and TRBJ2-2, with TRBD2 identical over 11 bases. This CDR3 is built from 14 residues. Germline V CDR1 and CDR2: SNHLY, FYNNEI. V dropped 9 bases and J dropped 4; count of bases not matched to a gene: 4. CDR3 coding DNA: TGTGCCAGTGGACTAGCGGGTATCACCGGGGAGCTGTTTTTT. Translating it yields CASGLAGITGELFF.

The chain links TRBV30 to TRBJ2-1; 7 nucleotides line up with TRBD1. V dropped 6 bases and J dropped 4; count of bases not matched to a gene: 9. The CDR3 sequence is 14 residues long. The germline gives CDR1 GTSNPN, CDR2 SVGIG (reference sequence). CDR3 bases: TGTGCCTGCGATAAGGGACAGAAGTACAATGAGCAGTTCTTC. Protein sequence: CACDKGQKYNEQFF. Looking up the rest from reference TRBV30 and TRBJ2-1 gives the full variable domain: SQTIHQWPATLVQPVGSPLSLECTVEGTSNPNLYWYRQAAGRGLQLLFYSVGIGQISSEVPQNLSASRPQDRQFILSSKKLLLSDSGFYLCACDKGQKYNEQFFGPGTRLTVL.

The chain combines TRBV6-5 with TRBJ2-3, with 9 bases matching TRBD1. J was trimmed by 7 bases and V by 4 bases; bases with no gene match: 3. This CDR3 is 13 amino acids long. The germline gives CDR1 MNHEY, CDR2 SVGAGI. The CDR3 DNA reads TGTGCCAGCAGTTCTGACAGGGGGAATACGCAGTATTTT. This translates into CASSSDRGNTQYF.

In its sample, this clone was seen a few times. The identical CDR3 is also encoded by other nucleotide sequences in the sample. CDR3 loop: CASSLGQGNEKLFF. The CDR3, as DNA: TGCGCCAGCAGCTTGGGACAGGGGAATGAAAAACTGTTTTTT. The chain recombines TRBV5-1 with TRBJ1-4; 8 nucleotides align to TRBD1. V shed 0 bases, J shed 5 bases, and the junction held 0 bases outside the gene matches. The germline CDR1 and CDR2 sequences are SGHRS and YFSETQ. The CDR3 runs to 14 residues.